This T cell receptor beta chain was sequenced in a study of T-cell memory formation after mild COVID-19 (dated by TCRdb to about 2021). At the level of the whole study: TCR sequence clusters from the two donors were largely donor specific. In two donors, T-cell clones that expanded and contracted after mild COVID-19 were followed by sequencing TCRalpha and TCRbeta repertoires longitudinally. Two young, previously healthy adult volunteers, one female and one male, were included in the cohort. Paper-wide results and their limitations: SARS-CoV-2 specificity was not confirmed for the second-wave clones peaking on day 37. Contracting CD4+ clones were located mainly in the CM and EM memory subsets, whereas CD8+ clones were found to be enriched in EMRA. Some responding clones were detected in pre-infection memory, which suggested that pre-existing cross-reactive memory T cells had joined the SARS-CoV-2 response. Only a couple of mild cases were covered by the study, and larger cohorts that include severe cases with pre-infection samples were considered necessary. Clones contracting from day 15 to 85 had balanced CD4/CD8 phenotypes, while a second wave expanding from day 15 to 37 was biased towards CD4+.

The CDR3 covers 19 residues, taking in both the cysteine and the phenylalanine. Only CDR3 DNA remains: 57 bases, in frame from the first base. Cut back by 2 bases and 1 base, the V and J ends lie 21 bases apart. This clonotype was picked up a small number of times. Its antigen is unknown. No much larger clonotype is one base removed from it; base qualities were not supplied. Sequencer: Illumina NovaSeq 6000. cDNA libraries for TCRalpha and TCRbeta were prepared by 5'RACE using constant-segment primers, with sample barcodes and unique molecular identifiers added. Trizol reagent was used to extract RNA from every sample. The libraries were amplified in two PCR steps, and the second step added a second sample barcode and Illumina TruSeq adapters. The libraries were sequenced on an Illumina NovaSeq using 2 x 150 bp paired-end reads. The authors' pipeline ran thus. With migec v1.2.7, reads were demultiplexed and then collapsed into UMI-guided consensus sequences. Using mixcr v2.1.11, UMI consensuses were aligned to TRA and TRB V and J templates and then assembled into clonotypes. Expanded or contracted clonotypes were those called significant by both edgeR and NoisET, with noise models trained on biological replicates. For edgeR calls, a false discovery rate-adjusted p below 0.01 and a log2 fold-change threshold of 1 were applied. As an exploratory analysis of dynamics, max-normalized trajectories of the 1000 most abundant clonotypes were examined with PCA combined with hierarchical clustering. The CD4 or CD8 phenotype of responding clones was assigned using the separately sequenced CD4+ and CD8+ repertoires. TCRdb trimmed public reads at Q25 via fastp, called clones via MiXCR and kept in-frame beta chains. Rows with one shared CDR3 protein collapse into an entry with the most common genes and DNA. The V and J calls and clone size are TCRdb's, not the authors'. The sample table shows almost 550,000 distinct CDR3 sequences, and roughly 21% are seen once. Jointly, the top ten make up under 15% of the sample.

Ficoll-Paque density gradient centrifugation was the method used to isolate PBMCs. The rearranged segments are TRBV12-3 or TRBV12-4 and TRBJ1-3; the D gene identity is not certain. The clonotype was recovered from an adult woman who had mild COVID-19 (a few samples of this study predate the infection). The sample titles of this study are shuffled in the database, so cell type and time point are left out; the donor was told from shared clones. Material: PBMCs or a T cell subset sorted from them (not recorded which). In nucleotide form, the sequence is TGTGCCAGCAGTTTAATTGGGATCTCAGGCCTCCGATCTGGAAACACCATATATTTT. Translated, this is CASSLIGISGLRSGNTIYF.